The TCR beta chain under discussion was sequenced for a study of cytomegalovirus exposure and HLA in healthy donors. The CDR3 has 14 amino acids. CDR1 is MGHRA and CDR2 is YSYEKL in the germline V gene. V was trimmed by 0 bases and J by 8 bases, leaving 12 bases between them. This clone was counted between two and nine times. Antigen unknown. Study-level points and caveats: Trimming of TCR beta V- and J-genes showed a link, identified in a later analysis, to a missense DCLRE1C variant.

The study ran its PCR with 60 Vbeta and 13 Jbeta primers. The method was immunoSEQ multiplex PCR; TCRdb's version includes in-frame clones alone and lacks a portion of them. The sample has 100,000 to 150,000 clones; 75% to 90% are singletons. V gene TRBV4-1 combines with J gene TRBJ2-3; no clear D gene. Sequenced: PBMCs. The receptor was derived from a man between 25 and 39 years old in good health and CMV-seronegative. CDR3 amino acids: CASSQDLTFGTQYF. The CDR3 DNA reads as TGCGCCAGCAGCCAAGATCTGACTTTCGGTACGCAGTATTTT.